This TCR beta chain was recovered during a study of blood T cell repertoires in COVID-19. The data were produced by immunoSEQ multiplex PCR, yet TCRdb's version contains in-frame clones alone and is incomplete. This sample has a few hundred thousand clones, with over 65% found just once. Allocation to cohorts depended on clinical history reported by the participants. Per germline, CDR1 SNHLY and CDR2 FYNNEI. The CDR3 spans 16 residues. Losses at the gene ends were 6 bases for V and 1 base for J; bases not matched to a gene: 7. Specimen: PBMCs or T cells enriched from blood (not recorded which). The receptor comes from a woman between 55 and 75 years old who had recovered from COVID-19. The rearrangement links TRBV2 to TRBJ2-3, with 10 bases fitting TRBD2. The CDR3, as DNA: TGTGCCAGCAGAGTTAGCGGGAGGTGGGGCACAGATACGCAGTATTTT. Amino acid sequence: CASRVSGRWGTDTQYF.